This TCR beta chain is from a study of a mutant IDH1 vaccine in newly diagnosed glioma. As for this clone: Its specificity is unknown.

Germline-derived CDR1 and CDR2 are SGHVS and FNYEAQ. CDR3 length: 16 amino acids. J lost 5 bases, V lost 1 base, and 5 bases had no gene match. Stated time point: week 23, last vaccination. Doses of 300 ug of mutant IDH1 20-mer peptide were given with topical imiquimod. Clones were sequenced by immunoSEQ multiplex PCR, and TCRdb holds only the in-frame ones, with some missing. Here the sample spans tens of thousands of clones, nearly 85% being singletons. This sequence joins TRBV7-6 and TRBJ2-2; TRBD2 aligns across 9 bases. The origin of this receptor is a man between 18 and 29 years old with glioma. Sequenced here: PBMCs, sampled from a glioma patient whose treatment included an IDH1 peptide vaccine. The CDR3: CASSLVAGGLTGELFF. CDR3 bases: TGTGCCAGCAGCTTAGTTGCGGGAGGGCTAACCGGGGAGCTGTTTTTT.